This TCR beta chain was profiled in a study of blood T cell repertoires in COVID-19. Study details: T cells, B-cell-depleted T cells, or PBMCs supplied cDNA or gDNA.

Data came from immunoSEQ multiplex PCR; TCRdb stores just in-frame clones and leaves some out. The sample carries approximately 200,000 clones, approximately 87% recorded once. Seattle participants joined during active infection and were tracked over time. With V trimmed by 5 bases and J by 7 bases, 5 bases remained unmatched. This CDR3 region has 14 residues. Germline lookup yields CDR1 SGHTA and CDR2 FQGNSA. Sequenced material: peripheral blood. This rearrangement joins TRBV7-2 to TRBJ1-4, with 9 bases lining up with TRBD1. This receptor was obtained from a person aged 65-85 years with COVID-19, enrolled during active disease. The CDR3: CASSLTGGFEKLFF. CDR3 nucleotide sequence: TGTGCCAGCAGCCTGACAGGGGGGTTTGAAAAACTGTTTTTT.